This T cell receptor (beta chain) was observed in a study of read filtering for tumor transcriptome and immune sequencing. Study-wide background: Whole-transcriptome libraries were prepared after DNase treatment. Study findings and constraints: Roughly 80% of IR-seq clonotypes had a single read, yet these held 3% to 4% of reads.

Turning to this clonotype: Its antigen is still unknown. A much larger clone is a single base away; this may be a read error.

This library used about 400 ng RNA and molecular barcoded adaptors spanning alpha/delta and beta/gamma chains. Via MiXCR, TCRdb re-called the reads, giving one row per CDR3 protein. The sample shows some 25,000 distinct CDR3 sequences, 20% of them seen only once. Germline V gives CDR1 MNHNS, CDR2 SASEGT. V gave up 7 bases and J gave up 7 bases; unmatched junction bases: 7. This CDR3 has 14 residues. The clonotype originates from a donor aged 40 or over with multiple myeloma. The sequencing sample was made of a population of CD138-negative cells sorted from bone marrow. This rearrangement joins TRBV6-1 to TRBJ2-2; 9 positions match TRBD2. The CDR3 reads CASKEHSGSGELFF. DNA for the CDR3: TGTGCCAGCAAAGAACATAGCGGGAGCGGGGAGCTGTTTTTT.